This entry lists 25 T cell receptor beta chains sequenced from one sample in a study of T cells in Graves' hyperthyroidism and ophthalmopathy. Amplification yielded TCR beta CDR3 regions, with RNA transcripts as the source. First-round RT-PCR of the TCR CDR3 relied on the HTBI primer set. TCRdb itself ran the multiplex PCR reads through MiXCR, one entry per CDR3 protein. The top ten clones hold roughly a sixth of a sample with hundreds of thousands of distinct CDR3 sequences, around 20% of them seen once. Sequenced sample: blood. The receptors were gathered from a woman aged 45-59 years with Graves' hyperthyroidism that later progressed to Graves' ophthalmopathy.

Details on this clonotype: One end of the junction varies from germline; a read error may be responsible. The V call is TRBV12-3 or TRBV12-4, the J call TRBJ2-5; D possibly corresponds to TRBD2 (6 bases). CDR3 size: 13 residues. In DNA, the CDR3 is TGTGCCAGCAGTCCGGGACTGCAAGGGACCCAGTACTTC. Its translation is CASSPGLQGTQYF.

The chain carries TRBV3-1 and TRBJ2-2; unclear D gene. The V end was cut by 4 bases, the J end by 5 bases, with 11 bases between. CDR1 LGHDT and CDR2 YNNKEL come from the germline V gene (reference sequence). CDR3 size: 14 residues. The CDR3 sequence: CASSPPLETGELFF. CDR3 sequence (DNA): TGTGCCAGCAGCCCCCCTCTAGAGACCGGGGAGCTGTTTTTT.

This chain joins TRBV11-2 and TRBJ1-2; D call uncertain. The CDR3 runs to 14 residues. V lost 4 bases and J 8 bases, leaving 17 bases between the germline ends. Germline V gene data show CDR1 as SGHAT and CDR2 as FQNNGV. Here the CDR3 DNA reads TGTGCCAGCAGCTCCCCGCGGGTGGGCAAGGGCTACACCTTC. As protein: CASSSPRVGKGYTF.

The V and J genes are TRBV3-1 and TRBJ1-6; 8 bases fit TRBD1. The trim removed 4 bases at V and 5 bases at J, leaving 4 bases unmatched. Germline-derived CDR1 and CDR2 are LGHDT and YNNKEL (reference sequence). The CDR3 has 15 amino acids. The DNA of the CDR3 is TGTGCCAGCAGCCCCGGGACAGGAAATAATTCACCCCTCCACTTT. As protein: CASSPGTGNNSPLHF.

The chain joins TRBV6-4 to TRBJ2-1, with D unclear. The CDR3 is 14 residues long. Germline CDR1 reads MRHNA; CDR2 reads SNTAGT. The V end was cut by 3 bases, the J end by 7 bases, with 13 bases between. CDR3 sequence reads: CASSEGTIGNEQFF. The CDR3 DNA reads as TGTGCCAGCAGTGAAGGTACAATCGGAAATGAGCAGTTCTTC.

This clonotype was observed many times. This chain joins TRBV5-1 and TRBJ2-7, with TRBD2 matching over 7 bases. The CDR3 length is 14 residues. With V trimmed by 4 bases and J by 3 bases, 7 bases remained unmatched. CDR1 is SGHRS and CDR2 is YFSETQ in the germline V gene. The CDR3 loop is CASSKSGEHYEQYF. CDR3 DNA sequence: TGCGCCAGCAGCAAAAGCGGGGAACACTACGAGCAGTACTTC.

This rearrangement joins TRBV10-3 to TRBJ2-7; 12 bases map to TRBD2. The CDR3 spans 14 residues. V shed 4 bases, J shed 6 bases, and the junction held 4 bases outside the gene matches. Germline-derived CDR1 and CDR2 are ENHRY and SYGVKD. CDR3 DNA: TGTGCCATCAGTGGACTAGCGGGGGTTACCGAGCAGTACTTC. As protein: CAISGLAGVTEQYF.

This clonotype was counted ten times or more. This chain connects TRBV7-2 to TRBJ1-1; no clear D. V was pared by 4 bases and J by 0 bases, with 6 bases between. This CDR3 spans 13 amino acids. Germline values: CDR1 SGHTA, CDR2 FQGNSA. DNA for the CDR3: TGTGCCAGCAGCTCTCTTATGAACACTGAAGCTTTCTTT. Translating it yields CASSSLMNTEAFF. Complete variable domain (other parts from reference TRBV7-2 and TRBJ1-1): GAGVSQSPSNKVTEKGKDVELRCDPISGHTALYWYRQSLGQGLEFLIYFQGNSAPDKSGLPSDRFSAERTGGSVSTLTIQRTQQEDSAVYLCASSSLMNTEAFFGQGTRLTVV.

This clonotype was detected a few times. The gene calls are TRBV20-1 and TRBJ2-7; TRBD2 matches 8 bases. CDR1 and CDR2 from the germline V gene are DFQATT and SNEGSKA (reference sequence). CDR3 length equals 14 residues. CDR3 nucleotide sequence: TGCAGCCATCTCGGGGGGGGGGGCTCCTACGAGCAGTACTTC. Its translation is CSHLGGGGSYEQYF.

DNA for the CDR3: TGTGCCAGCAGCGTCTTACAGGGGGGCACTGAAGCTTTCTTT. This translates into CASSVLQGGTEAFF. This chain connects TRBV5-6 to TRBJ1-1; 8 bases align to TRBD1. V trimming: 4 bases; J trimming: 4 bases; junction bases outside the gene matches: 6. This CDR3 is 14 amino acids long. Germline lookup yields CDR1 SGHDT and CDR2 YYEEEE.

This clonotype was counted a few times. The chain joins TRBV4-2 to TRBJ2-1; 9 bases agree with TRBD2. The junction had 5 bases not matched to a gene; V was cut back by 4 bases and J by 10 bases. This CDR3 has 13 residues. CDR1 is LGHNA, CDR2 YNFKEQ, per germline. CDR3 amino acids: CASSPRTSAEQFF. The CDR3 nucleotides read TGTGCCAGCAGCCCCCGGACTAGCGCCGAGCAGTTCTTC.

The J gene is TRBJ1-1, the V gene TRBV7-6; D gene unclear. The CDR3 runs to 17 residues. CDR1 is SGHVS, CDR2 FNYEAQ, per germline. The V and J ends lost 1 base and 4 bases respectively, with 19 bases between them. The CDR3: CASSLVGPINRGTEAFF. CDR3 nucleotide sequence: TGTGCCAGCAGCTTAGTGGGTCCTATAAATCGGGGCACTGAAGCTTTCTTT.

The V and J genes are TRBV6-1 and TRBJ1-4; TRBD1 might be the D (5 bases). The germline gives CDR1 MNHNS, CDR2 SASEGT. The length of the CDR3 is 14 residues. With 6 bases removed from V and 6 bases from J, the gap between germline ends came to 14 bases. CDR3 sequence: CASRAPEGHEKLFF. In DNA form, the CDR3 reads TGTGCCAGCAGAGCCCCGGAGGGGCATGAAAAACTGTTTTTT.

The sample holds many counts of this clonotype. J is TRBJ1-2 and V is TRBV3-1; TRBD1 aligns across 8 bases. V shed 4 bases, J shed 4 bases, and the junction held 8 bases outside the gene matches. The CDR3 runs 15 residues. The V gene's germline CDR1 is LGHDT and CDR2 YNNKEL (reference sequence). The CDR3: CASSREPGGPYGYTF. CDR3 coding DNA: TGTGCCAGCAGCCGAGAACCAGGGGGCCCCTATGGCTACACCTTC.

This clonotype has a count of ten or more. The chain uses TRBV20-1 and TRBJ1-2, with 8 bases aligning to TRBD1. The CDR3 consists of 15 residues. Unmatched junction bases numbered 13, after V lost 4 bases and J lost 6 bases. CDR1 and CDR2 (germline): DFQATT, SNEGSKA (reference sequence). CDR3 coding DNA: TGCAGTGCTACCCTTAGGCAGGGGGCATTGGATGGCTACACCTTC. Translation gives CSATLRQGALDGYTF.

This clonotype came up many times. CDR3 amino acids: CASSFRDRAYGYTF. CDR3 DNA sequence: TGCGCCAGCAGCTTTCGGGACAGGGCCTATGGCTACACCTTC. The rearrangement links TRBV5-1 to TRBJ1-2; 9 bases fit TRBD1. The CDR3 runs to 14 residues. Germline CDR1 SGHRS, CDR2 YFSETQ. Unmatched junction bases numbered 3, after V lost 2 bases and J lost 4 bases. The whole variable domain, remainder taken from reference TRBV5-1 and TRBJ1-2, is KAGVTQTPRYLIKTRGQQVTLSCSPISGHRSVSWYQQTPGQGLQFLFEYFSETQRNKGNFPGRFSGRQFSNSRSEMNVSTLELGDSALYLCASSFRDRAYGYTFGSGTRLTVV.

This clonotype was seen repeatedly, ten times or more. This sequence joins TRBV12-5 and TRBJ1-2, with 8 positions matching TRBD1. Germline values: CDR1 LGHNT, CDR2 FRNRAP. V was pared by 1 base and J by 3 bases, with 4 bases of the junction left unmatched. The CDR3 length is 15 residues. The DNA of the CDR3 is TGTGCTAGTGGTTTGGACCGGGACAGGTACTATGGCTACACCTTC. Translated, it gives CASGLDRDRYYGYTF.

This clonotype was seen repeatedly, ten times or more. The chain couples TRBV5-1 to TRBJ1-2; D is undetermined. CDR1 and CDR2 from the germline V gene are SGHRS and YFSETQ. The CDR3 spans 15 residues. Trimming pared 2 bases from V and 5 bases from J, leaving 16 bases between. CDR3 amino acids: CASSFNQSPKYGYTF. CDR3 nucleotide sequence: TGCGCCAGCAGCTTTAACCAATCCCCAAAGTATGGCTACACCTTC.

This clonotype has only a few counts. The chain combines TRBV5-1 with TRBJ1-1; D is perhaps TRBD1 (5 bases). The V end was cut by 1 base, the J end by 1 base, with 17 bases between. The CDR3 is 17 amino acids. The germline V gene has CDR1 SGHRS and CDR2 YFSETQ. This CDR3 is CASSLSPLDIKNTEAFF. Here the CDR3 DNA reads TGCGCCAGCAGCTTGTCTCCATTGGACATCAAGAACACTGAAGCTTTCTTT.

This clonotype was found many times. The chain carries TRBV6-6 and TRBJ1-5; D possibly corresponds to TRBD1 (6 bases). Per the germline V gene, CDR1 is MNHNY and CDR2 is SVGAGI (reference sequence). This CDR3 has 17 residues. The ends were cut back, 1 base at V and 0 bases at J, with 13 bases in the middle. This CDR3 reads CASSYWTESYSNQPQHF. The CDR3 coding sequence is TGTGCCAGCAGTTACTGGACAGAGTCCTATAGCAATCAGCCCCAGCATTTT.

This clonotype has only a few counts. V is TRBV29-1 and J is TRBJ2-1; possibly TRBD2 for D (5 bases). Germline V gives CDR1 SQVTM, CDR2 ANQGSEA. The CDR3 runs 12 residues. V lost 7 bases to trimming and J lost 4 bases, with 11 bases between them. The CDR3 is CSANGEYNEQFF. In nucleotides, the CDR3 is TGCAGCGCGAACGGGGAGTACAATGAGCAGTTCTTC.

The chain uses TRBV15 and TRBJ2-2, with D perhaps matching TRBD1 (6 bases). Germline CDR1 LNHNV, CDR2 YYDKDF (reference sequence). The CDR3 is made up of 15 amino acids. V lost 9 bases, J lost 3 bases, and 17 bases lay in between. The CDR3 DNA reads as TGTGCCACTCAAATCCCAGGGGAGTACACCGGGGAGCTGTTTTTT. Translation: CATQIPGEYTGELFF.

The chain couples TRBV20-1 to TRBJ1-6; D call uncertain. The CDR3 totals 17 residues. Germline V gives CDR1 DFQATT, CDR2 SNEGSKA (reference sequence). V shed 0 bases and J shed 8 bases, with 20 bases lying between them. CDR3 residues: CSAREDIGGLLDSPLHF. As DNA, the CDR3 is TGCAGTGCTAGAGAAGACATCGGTGGTTTGTTGGATTCACCCCTCCACTTT.

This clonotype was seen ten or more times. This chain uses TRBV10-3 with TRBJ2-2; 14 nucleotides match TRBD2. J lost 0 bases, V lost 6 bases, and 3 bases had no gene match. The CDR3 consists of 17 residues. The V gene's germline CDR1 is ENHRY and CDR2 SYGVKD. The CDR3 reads CAIRGLAGGANTGELFF. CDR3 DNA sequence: TGTGCCATCAGAGGACTAGCGGGGGGCGCGAACACCGGGGAGCTGTTTTTT.

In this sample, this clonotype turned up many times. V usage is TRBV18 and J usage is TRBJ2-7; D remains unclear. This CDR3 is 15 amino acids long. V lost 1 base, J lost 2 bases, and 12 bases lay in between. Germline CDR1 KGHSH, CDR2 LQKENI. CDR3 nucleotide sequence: TGTGCCAGCTCACCACGACGGGCCGGAGCCTACGAGCAGTACTTC. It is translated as CASSPRRAGAYEQYF.